One T cell receptor (beta chain) is described in this entry. Germline loops: CDR1 SSHAT, CDR2 FNYEAQ (reference sequence). There are 13 residues in the CDR3. The ends were cut back, 1 base at V and 5 bases at J, with 6 bases in the middle. Libraries were prepared by immunoSEQ multiplex PCR; TCRdb keeps only in-frame clonotypes and omits some of them. This table has 250,000 to 400,000 clones, roughly 90% appearing once. This sample was taken from a study of blood T cell repertoires in COVID-19. The sequencing input was peripheral blood. The source of this sequence is a woman aged 30 to 39 with COVID-19, enrolled during active disease. The genes are TRBV7-7 and TRBJ1-5; D is unresolved. CDR3 nucleotide sequence: TGTGCCAGCAGCTTAGGCCCGGATCAGCCCCAGCATTTT. Its translation is CASSLGPDQPQHF.